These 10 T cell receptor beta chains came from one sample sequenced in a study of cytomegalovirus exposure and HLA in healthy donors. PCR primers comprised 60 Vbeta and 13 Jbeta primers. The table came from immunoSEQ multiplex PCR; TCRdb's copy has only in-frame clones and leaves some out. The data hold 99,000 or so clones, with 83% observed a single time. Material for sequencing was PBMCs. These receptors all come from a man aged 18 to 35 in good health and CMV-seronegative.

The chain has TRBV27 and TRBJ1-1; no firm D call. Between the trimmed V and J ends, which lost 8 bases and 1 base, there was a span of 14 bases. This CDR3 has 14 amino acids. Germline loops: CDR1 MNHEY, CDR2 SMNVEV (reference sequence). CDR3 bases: TGTGCCAGCTCCCACGGGGAGGGGAACACTGAAGCTTTCTTT. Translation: CASSHGEGNTEAFF.

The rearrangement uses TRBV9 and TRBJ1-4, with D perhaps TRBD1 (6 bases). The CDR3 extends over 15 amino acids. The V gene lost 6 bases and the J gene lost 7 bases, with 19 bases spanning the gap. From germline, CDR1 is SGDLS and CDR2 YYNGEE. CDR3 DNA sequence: TGTGCCAGCACCCCGTCCGGGGGGCGTACTGAAAAACTGTTTTTT. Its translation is CASTPSGGRTEKLFF.

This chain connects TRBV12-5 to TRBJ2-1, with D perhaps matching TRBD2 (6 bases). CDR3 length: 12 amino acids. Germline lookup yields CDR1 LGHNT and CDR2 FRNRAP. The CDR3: CASGPSYNEQFF. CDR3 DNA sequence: TGTGCGAGCGGGCCCTCCTACAATGAGCAGTTCTTC.

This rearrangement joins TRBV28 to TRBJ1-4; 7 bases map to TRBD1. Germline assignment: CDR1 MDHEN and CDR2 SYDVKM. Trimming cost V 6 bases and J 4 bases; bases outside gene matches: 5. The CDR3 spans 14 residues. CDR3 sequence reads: CASSLQGINEKLFF. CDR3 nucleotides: TGTGCCAGCAGCCTACAGGGGATTAATGAAAAACTGTTTTTT.

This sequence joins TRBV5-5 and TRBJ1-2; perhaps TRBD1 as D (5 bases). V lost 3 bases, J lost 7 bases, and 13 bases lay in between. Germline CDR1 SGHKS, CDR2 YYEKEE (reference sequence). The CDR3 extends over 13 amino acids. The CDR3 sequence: CASSSREPGGYTF. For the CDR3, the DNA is TGTGCCAGCAGCTCCAGGGAACCGGGTGGCTACACCTTC.

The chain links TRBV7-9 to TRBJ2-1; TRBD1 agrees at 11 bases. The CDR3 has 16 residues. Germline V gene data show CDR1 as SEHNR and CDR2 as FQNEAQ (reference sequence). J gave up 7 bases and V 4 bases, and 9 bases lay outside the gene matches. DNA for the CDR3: TGTGCCAGCAGCTCACCGGGACAGGGGGATCGGAATGAGCAGTTCTTC. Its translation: CASSSPGQGDRNEQFF.

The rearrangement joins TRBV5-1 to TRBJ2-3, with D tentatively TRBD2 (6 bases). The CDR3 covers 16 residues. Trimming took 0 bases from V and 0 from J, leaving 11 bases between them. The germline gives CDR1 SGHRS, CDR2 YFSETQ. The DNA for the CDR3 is TGCGCCAGCAGCTTGGAGGCTAGCGCAAGCACAGATACGCAGTATTTT. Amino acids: CASSLEASASTDTQYF. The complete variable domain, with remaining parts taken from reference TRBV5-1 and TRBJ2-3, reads KAGVTQTPRYLIKTRGQQVTLSCSPISGHRSVSWYQQTPGQGLQFLFEYFSETQRNKGNFPGRFSGRQFSNSRSEMNVSTLELGDSALYLCASSLEASASTDTQYFGPGTRLTVL.

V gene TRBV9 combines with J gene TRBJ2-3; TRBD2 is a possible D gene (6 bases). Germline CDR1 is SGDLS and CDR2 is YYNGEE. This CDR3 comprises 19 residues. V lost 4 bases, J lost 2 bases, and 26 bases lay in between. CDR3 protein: CASSHAPQRTTLFTDTQYF. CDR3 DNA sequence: TGTGCCAGCAGCCACGCCCCCCAGCGGACTACACTATTCACAGATACGCAGTATTTT.

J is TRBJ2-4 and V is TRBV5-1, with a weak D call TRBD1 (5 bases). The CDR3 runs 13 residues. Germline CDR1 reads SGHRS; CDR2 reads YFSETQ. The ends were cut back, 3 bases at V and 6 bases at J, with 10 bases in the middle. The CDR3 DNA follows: TGCGCCAGCAGCTCCCCGACAGTAAACATTCAGTACTTC. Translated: CASSSPTVNIQYF.

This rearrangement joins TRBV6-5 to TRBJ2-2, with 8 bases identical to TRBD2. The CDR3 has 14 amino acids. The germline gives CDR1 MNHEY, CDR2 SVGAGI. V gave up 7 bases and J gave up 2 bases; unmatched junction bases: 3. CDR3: CASNLAGNTGELFF. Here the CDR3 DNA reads TGTGCCAGCAACTTAGCGGGAAACACCGGGGAGCTGTTTTTT.